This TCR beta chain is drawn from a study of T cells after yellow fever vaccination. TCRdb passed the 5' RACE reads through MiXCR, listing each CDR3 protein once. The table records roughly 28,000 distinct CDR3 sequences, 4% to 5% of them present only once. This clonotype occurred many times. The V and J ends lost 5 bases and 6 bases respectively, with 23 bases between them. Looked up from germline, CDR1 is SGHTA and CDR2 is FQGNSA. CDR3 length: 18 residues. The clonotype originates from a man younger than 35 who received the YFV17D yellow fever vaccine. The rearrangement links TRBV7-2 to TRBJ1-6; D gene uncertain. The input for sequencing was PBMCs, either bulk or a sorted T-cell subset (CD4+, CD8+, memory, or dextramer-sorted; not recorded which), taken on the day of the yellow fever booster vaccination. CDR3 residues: CASSPLVRWGSRNSPLHF. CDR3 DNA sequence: TGTGCCAGCAGCCCCCTTGTGCGTTGGGGTAGCCGTAATTCACCCCTCCACTTT.